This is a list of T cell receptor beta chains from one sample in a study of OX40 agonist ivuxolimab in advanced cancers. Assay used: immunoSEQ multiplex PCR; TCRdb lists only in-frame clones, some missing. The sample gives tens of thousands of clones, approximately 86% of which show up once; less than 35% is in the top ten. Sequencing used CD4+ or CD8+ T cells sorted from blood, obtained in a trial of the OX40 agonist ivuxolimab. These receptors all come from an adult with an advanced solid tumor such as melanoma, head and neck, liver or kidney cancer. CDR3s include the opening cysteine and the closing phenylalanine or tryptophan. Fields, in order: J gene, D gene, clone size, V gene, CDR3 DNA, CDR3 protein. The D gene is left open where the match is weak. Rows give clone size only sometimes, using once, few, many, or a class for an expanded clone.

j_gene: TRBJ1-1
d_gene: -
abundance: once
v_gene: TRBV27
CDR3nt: TGTGCCAGCAGTTTAGGGCAGGGGTTTGGCATTGAAGCTTTCTTT
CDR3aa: CASSLGQGFGIEAFF

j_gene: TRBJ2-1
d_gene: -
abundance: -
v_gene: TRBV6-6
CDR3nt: TGTGCCAGCAGTTCGGACGCCCCCTACAATGAGCAGTTCTTC
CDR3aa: CASSSDAPYNEQFF

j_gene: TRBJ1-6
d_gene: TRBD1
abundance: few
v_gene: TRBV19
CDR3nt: TGTGCCAGTAGTATGACAGGGGGCCCTAATTCACCCCTCCACTTT
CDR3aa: CASSMTGGPNSPLHF

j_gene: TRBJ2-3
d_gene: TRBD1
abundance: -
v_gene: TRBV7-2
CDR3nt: TGTGCCAGCAGCTACCCGGGACAGGGGGTAGATACGCAGTATTTT
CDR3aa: CASSYPGQGVDTQYF

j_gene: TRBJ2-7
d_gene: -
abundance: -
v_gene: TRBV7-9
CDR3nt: TGTGCCAGCAGAGCCGACGGGACCCTCTACGAGCAGTACTTC
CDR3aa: CASRADGTLYEQYF

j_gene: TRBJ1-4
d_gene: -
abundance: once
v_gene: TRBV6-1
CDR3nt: TGTGCCAGCAGTGGAGTTGAGGGGCGGGTTGAAAAACTGTTTTTT
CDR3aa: CASSGVEGRVEKLFF

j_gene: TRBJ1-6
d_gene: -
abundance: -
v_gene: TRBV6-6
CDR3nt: TGTGCCAGCAGCCAACAACCGGCTCCCTTATTCACCCTCCACTTT
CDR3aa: CASSQQPAPLFTLHF

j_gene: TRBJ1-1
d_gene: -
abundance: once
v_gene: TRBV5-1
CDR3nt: TGCGCCAGCAGCCCCCCACAGGAAATGAACACTGAAGCTTTCTTT
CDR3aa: CASSPPQEMNTEAFF

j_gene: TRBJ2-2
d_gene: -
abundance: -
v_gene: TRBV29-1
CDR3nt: TGCAGCGTTAGATATGGGGGCAAGCCCGGGGAGCTGTTTTTT
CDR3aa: CSVRYGGKPGELFF

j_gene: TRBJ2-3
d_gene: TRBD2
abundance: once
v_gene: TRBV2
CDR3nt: TGTGCCAGTCAGGAAGTTAGCGGGGGGGCCACAGATACGCAGTATTTT
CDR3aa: CASQEVSGGATDTQYF

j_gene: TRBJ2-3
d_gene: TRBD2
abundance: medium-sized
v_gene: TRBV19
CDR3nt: TGTGCCACCGAAGCGGGGGGGTCCACAGATACGCAGTATTTT
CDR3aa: CATEAGGSTDTQYF

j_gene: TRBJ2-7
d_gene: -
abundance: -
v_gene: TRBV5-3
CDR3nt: TGTGCCAGAAGCTTAATTTACGGGTACGATTGCGAGCAGTACTTC
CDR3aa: CARSLIYGYDCEQYF

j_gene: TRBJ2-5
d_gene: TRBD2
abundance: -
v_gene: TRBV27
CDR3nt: TGTGCCAGCAGTTTTACGGGAGGGGAGACCCAGTACTTC
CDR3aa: CASSFTGGETQYF

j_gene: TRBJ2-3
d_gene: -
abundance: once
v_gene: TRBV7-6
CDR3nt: TGTGCCAGCAGCTTCCAGGGGTCCCCAGATACGCAGTATTTT
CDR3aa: CASSFQGSPDTQYF

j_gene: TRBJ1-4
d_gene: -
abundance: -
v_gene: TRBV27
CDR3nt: TGTGCCAGCAGTTTATCGACAGCAACTAATGAAAAACTGTTTTTT
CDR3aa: CASSLSTATNEKLFF

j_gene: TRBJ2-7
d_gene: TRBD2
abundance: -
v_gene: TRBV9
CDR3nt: TGTGCCAGCAGCATGGGACTAGCGGGGTCCGAGCAGTACTTC
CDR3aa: CASSMGLAGSEQYF

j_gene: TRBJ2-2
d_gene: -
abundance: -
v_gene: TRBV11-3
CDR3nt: TGTGCCAGCAGCTTAGATCTCGAGCGCGCGAACACCGGGGAGCTGTTTTTT
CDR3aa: CASSLDLERANTGELFF

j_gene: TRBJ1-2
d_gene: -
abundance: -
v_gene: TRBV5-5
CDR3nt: TGTGCCAGCAGCTTGGCCTCGGGGCTATTGGATGGCTACACCTTC
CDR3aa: CASSLASGLLDGYTF

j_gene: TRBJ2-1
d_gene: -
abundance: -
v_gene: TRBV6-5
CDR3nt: TGTGCCAGCAGTTACAAGGGAGGCCTAAACAATGAGCAGTTCTTC
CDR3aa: CASSYKGGLNNEQFF

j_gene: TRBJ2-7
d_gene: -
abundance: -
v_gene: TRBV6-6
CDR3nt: TGTGCCAGCAATATCGGAGGGGGCCCGTACGAGCAGTACTTC
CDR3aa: CASNIGGGPYEQYF

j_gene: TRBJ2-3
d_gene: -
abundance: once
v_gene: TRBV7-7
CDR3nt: TGTGCCAGCAGCTCTGAAATCAGCACAGATACGCAGTATTTT
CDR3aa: CASSSEISTDTQYF

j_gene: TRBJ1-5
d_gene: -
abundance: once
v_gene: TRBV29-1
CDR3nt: TGCAGCGTCCCCGGGACCGAGAGCAATCAGCCCCAGCATTTT
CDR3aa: CSVPGTESNQPQHF

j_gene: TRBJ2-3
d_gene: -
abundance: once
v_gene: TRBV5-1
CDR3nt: TGCGCCAGCAGCTCCGGGGGCGCCGGCACAGATACGCAGTATTTT
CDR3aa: CASSSGGAGTDTQYF

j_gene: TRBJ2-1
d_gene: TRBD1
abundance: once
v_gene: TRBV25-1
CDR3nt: TGTGCCAGCAGTGAGCTGCGACAGGGATCCTACAATGAGCAGTTCTTC
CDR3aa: CASSELRQGSYNEQFF

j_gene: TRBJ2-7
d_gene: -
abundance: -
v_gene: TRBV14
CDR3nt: TGTGCCAGCAGCCAAGGGGTGGGCGTATTCTACGAGCAGTACTTC
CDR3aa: CASSQGVGVFYEQYF

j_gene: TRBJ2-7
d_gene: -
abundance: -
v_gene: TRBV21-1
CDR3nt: TGTGCCAGCAGCAAAGTATTTTTCGGGACAGGCCCCAACGAGCAGTACTTC
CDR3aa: CASSKVFFGTGPNEQYF

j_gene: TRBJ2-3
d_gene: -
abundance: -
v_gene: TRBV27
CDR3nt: TGTGCCAGCAGTCCCCCGGGTTCTAGCACAGATACGCAGTATTTT
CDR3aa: CASSPPGSSTDTQYF

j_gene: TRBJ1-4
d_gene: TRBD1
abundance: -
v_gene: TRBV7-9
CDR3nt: TGTGCCAGCAGCTCCACGACAGGGTATGGTGAAAAACTGTTTTTT
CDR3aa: CASSSTTGYGEKLFF

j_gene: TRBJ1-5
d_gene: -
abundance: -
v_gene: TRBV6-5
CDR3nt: TGTGCCAGCAGTTACCTGCCGGCCAGGGAAATTCAGCCCCAGCATTTT
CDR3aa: CASSYLPAREIQPQHF

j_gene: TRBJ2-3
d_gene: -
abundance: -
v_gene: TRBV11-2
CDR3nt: TGTGCCAGCAGCTTAGGGGGGGCGGTAGATACGCAGTATTTT
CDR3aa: CASSLGGAVDTQYF

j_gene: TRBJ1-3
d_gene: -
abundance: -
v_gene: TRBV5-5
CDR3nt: TGTGCCAGCAGCTTGTGGGGAGAAACTGGAAACACCATATATTTT
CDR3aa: CASSLWGETGNTIYF

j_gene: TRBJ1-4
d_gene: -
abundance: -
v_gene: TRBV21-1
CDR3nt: TGTGCCAGCAGTTGCCGCTGCTACAAGGTGCATAATGAAAAACTGTTTTTT
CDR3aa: CASSCRCYKVHNEKLFF

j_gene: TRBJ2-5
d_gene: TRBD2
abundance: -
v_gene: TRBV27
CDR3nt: TGTGCCAGCAGCCCTGGGTGGGGCGGGGGGGCCCAAGAGACCCAGTACTTC
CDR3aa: CASSPGWGGGAQETQYF

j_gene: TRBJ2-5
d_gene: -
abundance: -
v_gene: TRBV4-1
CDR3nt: TGCGCCAGCAGCCAAGGGGAGCGGCAAGAGACCCAGTACTTC
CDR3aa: CASSQGERQETQYF

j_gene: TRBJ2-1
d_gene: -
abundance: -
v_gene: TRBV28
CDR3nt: TGTGCCAGCAGTTTCCAAGGGGTCTACAATGAGCAGTTCTTC
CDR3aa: CASSFQGVYNEQFF

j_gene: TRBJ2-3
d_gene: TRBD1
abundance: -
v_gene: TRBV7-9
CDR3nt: TGTGCCAGCAGCTTAGACAGGGGAACAGATACGCAGTATTTT
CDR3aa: CASSLDRGTDTQYF

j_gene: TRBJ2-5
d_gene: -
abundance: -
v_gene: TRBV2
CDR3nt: TGTGCCAGCGAGGGGATGACAGATAACCAAGAGACCCAGTACTTC
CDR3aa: CASEGMTDNQETQYF

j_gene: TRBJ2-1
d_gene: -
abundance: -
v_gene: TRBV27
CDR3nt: TGTGCCAGCAGTGGGTTAGGGGGCTACAATGAGCAGTTCTTC
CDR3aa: CASSGLGGYNEQFF

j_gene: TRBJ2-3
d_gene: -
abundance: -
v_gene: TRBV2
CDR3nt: TGTGCCAGCATACAAGGGGGTGGCTACACAGATACGCAGTATTTT
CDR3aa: CASIQGGGYTDTQYF

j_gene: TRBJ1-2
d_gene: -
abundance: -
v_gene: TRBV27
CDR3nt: TGTGCCAGCAGTTTATCGGCCAGGGTGAACTATGGCTACACCTTC
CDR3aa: CASSLSARVNYGYTF

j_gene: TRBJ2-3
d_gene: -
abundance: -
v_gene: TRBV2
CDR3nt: TGTGCCAGCAGTGAAGGGGGGCTAGCCTGGGCGCAGTATTTT
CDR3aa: CASSEGGLAWAQYF

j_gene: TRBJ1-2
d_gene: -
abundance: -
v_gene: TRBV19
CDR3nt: TGTGCCAGTAGTATTGGGGATCCTCTAGCGGGCTACACCTTC
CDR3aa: CASSIGDPLAGYTF

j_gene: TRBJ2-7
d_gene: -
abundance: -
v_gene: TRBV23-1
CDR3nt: TGCGCCAGCAGTCATCGCAACAGGGCCGGCTACGAGCAGTACTTC
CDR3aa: CASSHRNRAGYEQYF

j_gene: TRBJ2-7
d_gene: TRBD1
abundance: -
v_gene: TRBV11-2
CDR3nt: TGTGCCAGCAGCTCAAACAGGGGGCAGGCCTACGAGCAGTACTTC
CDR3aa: CASSSNRGQAYEQYF

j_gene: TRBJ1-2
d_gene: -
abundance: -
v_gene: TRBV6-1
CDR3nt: TGTGCCAGCAGTCCCGGGACCTACGTCTGGTATGGCTACACCTTC
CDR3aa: CASSPGTYVWYGYTF

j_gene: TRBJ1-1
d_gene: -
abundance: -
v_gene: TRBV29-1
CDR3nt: TGCAGCGCGGGGCTCGGGCGGGCCTTT
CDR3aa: CSAGLGRAF

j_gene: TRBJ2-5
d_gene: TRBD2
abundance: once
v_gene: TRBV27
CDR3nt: TGTGCCAGCAGAGCTAGCGGGGGGGCGGGGGAGACCCAGTACTTC
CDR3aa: CASRASGGAGETQYF

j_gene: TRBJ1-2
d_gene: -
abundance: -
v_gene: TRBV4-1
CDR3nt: TGCGCCAGCAGCCAAGCCCGGGCAGCTAACTATGGCTACACCTTC
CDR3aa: CASSQARAANYGYTF

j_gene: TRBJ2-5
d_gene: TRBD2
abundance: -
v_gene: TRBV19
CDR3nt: TGTGCCAGTAGCCTACCGGGGGGACGGGAGACCCAGTACTTC
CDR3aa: CASSLPGGRETQYF

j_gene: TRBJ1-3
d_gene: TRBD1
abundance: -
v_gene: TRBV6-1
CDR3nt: TGTGCCTTAAATTCCGGACAGGGAGGAAACACCATATATTTT
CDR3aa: CALNSGQGGNTIYF

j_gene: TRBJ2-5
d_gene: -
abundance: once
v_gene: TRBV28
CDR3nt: TGTGCCAGCAGTTCTCCGAGTTCCCAAGAGACCCAGTACTTC
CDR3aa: CASSSPSSQETQYF

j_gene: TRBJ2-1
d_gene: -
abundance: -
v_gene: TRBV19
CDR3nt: TGTGCCAGTAGTATAGGGAGTAGTCCTTCCTACAATGAGCAGTTCTTC
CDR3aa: CASSIGSSPSYNEQFF

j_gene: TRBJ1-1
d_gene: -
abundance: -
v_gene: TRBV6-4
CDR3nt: TGTGCCAGCAGTGACTACCCGGGGGGCACTGAAGCTTTCTTT
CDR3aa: CASSDYPGGTEAFF

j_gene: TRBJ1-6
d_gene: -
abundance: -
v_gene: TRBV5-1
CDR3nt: TGCGCCAGCAGCTTGGGACAGGACCGATCACCCCTCCACTTT
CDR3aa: CASSLGQDRSPLHF

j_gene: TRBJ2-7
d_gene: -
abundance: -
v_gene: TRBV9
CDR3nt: TGTGCCAGCAGAACGTACTCCTACGAGCAGTACTTC
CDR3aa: CASRTYSYEQYF

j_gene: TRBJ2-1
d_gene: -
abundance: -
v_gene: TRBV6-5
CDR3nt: TGTGCCAGCAGTTCCCTAGGGCCCAATGAGCAGTTCTTC
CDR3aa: CASSSLGPNEQFF

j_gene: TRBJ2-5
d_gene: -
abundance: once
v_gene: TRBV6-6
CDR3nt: TGTGCCAGCAGTTTGGGGGGTGGGGAGACCCAGTACTTC
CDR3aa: CASSLGGGETQYF

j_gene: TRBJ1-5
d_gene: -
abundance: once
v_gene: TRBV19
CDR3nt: TGTGCCAGTAGGGACATTGGGAACCAGCCCCAGCATTTT
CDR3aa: CASRDIGNQPQHF

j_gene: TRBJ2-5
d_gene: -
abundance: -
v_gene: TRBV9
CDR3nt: TGTGCCAGCAGCGTACCGGGGGCCGAGACCCAGTACTTC
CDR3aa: CASSVPGAETQYF

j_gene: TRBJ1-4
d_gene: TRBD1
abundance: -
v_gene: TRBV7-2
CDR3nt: TGTGCCAGCAGCCCGGACAGGGTCGCAACTAATGAAAAACTGTTTTTT
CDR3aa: CASSPDRVATNEKLFF